The sequence of this TCR beta chain was determined in a study of blood T cell repertoires in COVID-19. The data were produced by immunoSEQ multiplex PCR, yet TCRdb's version contains in-frame clones alone and is incomplete. The sample includes 55,000 to 70,000 clones, 70% to 80% of them seen just once. The trim removed 4 bases at V and 0 bases at J, leaving 10 bases unmatched. CDR3 length: 19 amino acids. In germline, CDR1 is SGHVS, CDR2 FQNEAQ. The chain employs TRBV7-8 and TRBJ2-6; 9 bases are a match to TRBD1. The receptor comes from a human donor in a cohort sampled during active COVID-19. What was sequenced was peripheral blood. CDR3: CASSSLQGARSSGANVLTF. The CDR3 DNA reads as TGTGCCAGCAGCTCGTTACAGGGGGCCAGGAGCTCTGGGGCCAACGTCCTGACTTTC.